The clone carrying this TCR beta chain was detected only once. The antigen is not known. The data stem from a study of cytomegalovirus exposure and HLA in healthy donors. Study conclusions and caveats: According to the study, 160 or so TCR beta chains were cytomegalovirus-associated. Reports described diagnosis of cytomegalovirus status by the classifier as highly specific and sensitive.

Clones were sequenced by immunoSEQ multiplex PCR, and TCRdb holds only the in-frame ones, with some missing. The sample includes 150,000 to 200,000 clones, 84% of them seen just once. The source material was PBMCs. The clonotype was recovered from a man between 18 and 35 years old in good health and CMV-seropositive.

The CDR3 bases are TGTGCCTGGAGTGGGGACTGGAACACTGAAGCTTTCTTT. The encoded protein is CAWSGDWNTEAFF. V and J are TRBV30 and TRBJ1-1; tentative D call: TRBD1 (5 bases). V lost 1 base and J 1 base, leaving 7 bases between the germline ends. CDR1 and CDR2 (germline): GTSNPN, SVGIG (reference sequence). The CDR3 sequence is 13 residues long.